This T cell receptor (beta chain) came from a study of CD8+ T cells in alopecia areata. Sequencing relied on a cDNA template that was reverse transcribed from extracted RNA. Libraries were prepared by immunoSEQ multiplex PCR; TCRdb keeps only in-frame clonotypes and omits some of them. The sample contains fewer than 350,000 clones, roughly 60% of which appear only once. Study-level results: Many of the expanded lesional clones endured in scalp and blood while on tofacitinib. With just one nonresponder, it is still uncertain whether baseline CD8+ expansion relates to response.

Of note for this clone: Its antigen is not known.

Germline V lookup: CDR1 GTSNPN, CDR2 SVGIG (reference sequence). The CDR3 totals 16 residues. The V and J ends lost 1 base and 4 bases respectively, with 16 bases between them. Documented treatment: oral pan-JAK inhibitor, 5-10 mg twice daily. The input for sequencing was CD4+ T cells sorted from blood, taken at week 24, from a patient treated with tofacitinib. This TCR was recovered from a human donor with alopecia areata. The rearrangement uses TRBV30 and TRBJ1-4, with D maybe TRBD1 (6 bases). CDR3 sequence (DNA): TGTGCCTGGAGTGAGTCGGGGGGCATGTTTAATGAAAAACTGTTTTTT. This sequence encodes CAWSESGGMFNEKLFF.